The 6 T cell receptor beta chains in this list originate from one sample, sequenced in a study of cytomegalovirus exposure and HLA in healthy donors. 13 Jbeta primers and 60 Vbeta primers were used for the PCR. Assay: immunoSEQ multiplex PCR; the TCRdb copy retains only in-frame clones and omits some. The sample includes more than 140,000 clones, roughly 80% of them seen just once. The material sequenced was PBMCs. The receptor set was obtained from a man in his forties in good health and CMV-seronegative.

The genes are TRBV5-1 and TRBJ2-3, with a possible D match to TRBD1 (5 bases). In germline, CDR1 is SGHRS, CDR2 YFSETQ. CDR3 length: 17 amino acids. Trimming left V 3 bases short and J 5 bases short, with 22 bases between. The CDR3 spells CASSWGAGLARGDTQYF. As DNA, the CDR3 is TGCGCCAGCAGCTGGGGTGCTGGGCTCGCAAGGGGAGATACGCAGTATTTT.

J is TRBJ1-4 and V is TRBV7-9; weak D call: TRBD1 (5 bases). Germline CDR1 is SEHNR and CDR2 is FQNEAQ (reference sequence). V was clipped by 5 bases and J by 0 bases, with 19 bases between them. This CDR3 contains 18 residues. CDR3 DNA sequence: TGTGCCAGCAGCCGTTTTACTACGGACAAAGCAACTAATGAAAAACTGTTTTTT. It is translated as CASSRFTTDKATNEKLFF.

This clone was observed a handful of times. This chain uses TRBV6-5 with TRBJ1-2, with 9 positions matching TRBD1. CDR1 is MNHEY, CDR2 SVGAGI, per germline. The CDR3 spans 15 residues. V lost 4 bases and J lost 4; bases outside the gene matches: 7. In DNA form, the CDR3 reads TGTGCCAGCAGTTCAGTGAGACAGGGGGTCTATGGCTACACCTTC. It is translated as CASSSVRQGVYGYTF.

The chain is built from TRBV7-6 and TRBJ2-7, with 7 bases matching TRBD2. The CDR3 runs to 17 residues. In germline, CDR1 is SGHVS, CDR2 FNYEAQ. V gave up 5 bases and J gave up 0 bases; unmatched junction bases: 13. The CDR3 DNA follows: TGTGCCAGCAGCGCCCTCTCTGGCGGGAGTAGCTCCTACGAGCAGTACTTC. Translation gives CASSALSGGSSSYEQYF.

The chain employs TRBV7-6 and TRBJ2-1; 7 nucleotides match TRBD1. The CDR3 is 14 amino acids. V shed 10 bases, J shed 0 bases, and the junction held 6 bases outside the gene matches. CDR1 and CDR2 (germline): SGHVS, FNYEAQ. The CDR3 nucleotides are TGTGCCATCGGGACAGAATCCTCCTACAATGAGCAGTTCTTC. It specifies CAIGTESSYNEQFF.

The CDR3 loop is CASRTSGESGYTF. The DNA of the CDR3 is TGTGCCAGCAGGACTAGCGGGGAAAGTGGCTACACCTTC. The V and J genes are TRBV6-6 and TRBJ1-2; D is uncertain. Germline V gives CDR1 MNHNY, CDR2 SVGAGI (reference sequence). This CDR3 spans 13 amino acids. Trimming removed 6 bases at V and 7 bases at J, with 15 bases between.